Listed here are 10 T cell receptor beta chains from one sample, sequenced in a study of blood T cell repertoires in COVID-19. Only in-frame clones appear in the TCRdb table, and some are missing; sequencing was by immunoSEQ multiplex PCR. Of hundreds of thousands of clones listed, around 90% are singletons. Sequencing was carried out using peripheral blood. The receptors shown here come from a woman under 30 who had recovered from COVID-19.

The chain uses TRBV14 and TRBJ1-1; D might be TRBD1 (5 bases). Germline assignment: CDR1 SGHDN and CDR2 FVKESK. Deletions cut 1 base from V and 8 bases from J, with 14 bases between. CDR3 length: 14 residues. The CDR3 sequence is CASSQATPRTEAFF. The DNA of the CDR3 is TGTGCCAGCAGCCAAGCCACCCCGAGGACAGAAGCTTTCTTT.

CDR3 DNA sequence: TGTGCCAGTAGTACCCACGAGGCAGGGCAGAATGAAAAACTGTTTTTT. Amino acid sequence: CASSTHEAGQNEKLFF. V is TRBV19 and J is TRBJ1-4; possibly TRBD1 for D (5 bases). Trimming took off 4 bases at V and 5 bases at J, with 17 bases between the two ends. The CDR3 has 16 residues. Germline CDR1 LNHDA, CDR2 SQIVND (reference sequence).

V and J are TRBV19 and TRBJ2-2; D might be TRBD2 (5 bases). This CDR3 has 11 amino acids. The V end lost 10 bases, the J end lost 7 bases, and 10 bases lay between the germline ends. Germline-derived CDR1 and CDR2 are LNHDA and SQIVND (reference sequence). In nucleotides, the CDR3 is TGTGCCACAAACCGGGGCGGGGAGCTGTTTTTT. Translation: CATNRGGELFF. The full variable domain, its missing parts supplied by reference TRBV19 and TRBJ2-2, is DGGITQSPKYLFRKEGQNVTLSCEQNLNHDAMYWYRQDPGQGLRLIYYSQIVNDFQKGDIAEGYSVSREKKESFPLTVTSAQKNPTAFYLCATNRGGELFFGEGSRLTVL.

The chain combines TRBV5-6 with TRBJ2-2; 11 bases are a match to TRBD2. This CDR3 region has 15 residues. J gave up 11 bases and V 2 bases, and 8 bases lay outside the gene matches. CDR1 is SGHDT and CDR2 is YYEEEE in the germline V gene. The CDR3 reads CASSFYRLAGYELFF. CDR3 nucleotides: TGTGCCAGCAGCTTCTACCGACTAGCGGGATATGAGCTGTTTTTT.

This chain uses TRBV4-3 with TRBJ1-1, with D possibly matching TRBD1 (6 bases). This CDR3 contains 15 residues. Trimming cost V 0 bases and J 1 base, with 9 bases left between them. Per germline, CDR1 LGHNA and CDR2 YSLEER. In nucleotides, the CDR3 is TGCGCCAGCAGCCAAGAGGCAGGGGCGAACACTGAAGCTTTCTTT. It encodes CASSQEAGANTEAFF.

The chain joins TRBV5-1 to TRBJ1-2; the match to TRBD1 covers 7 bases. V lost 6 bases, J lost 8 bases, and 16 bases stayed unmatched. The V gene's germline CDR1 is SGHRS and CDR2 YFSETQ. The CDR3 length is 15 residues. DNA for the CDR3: TGCGCCAGCAAACTCCAAAACAGGGACAGCCGAGGCTACACCTTC. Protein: CASKLQNRDSRGYTF.

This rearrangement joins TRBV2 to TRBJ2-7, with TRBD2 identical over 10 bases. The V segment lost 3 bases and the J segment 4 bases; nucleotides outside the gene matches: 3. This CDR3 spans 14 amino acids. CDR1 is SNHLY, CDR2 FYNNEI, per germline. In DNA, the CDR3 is TGTGCCAGCAGTGAGCTAGCGGGAGAGTACGAGCAGTACGTC. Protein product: CASSELAGEYEQYV.

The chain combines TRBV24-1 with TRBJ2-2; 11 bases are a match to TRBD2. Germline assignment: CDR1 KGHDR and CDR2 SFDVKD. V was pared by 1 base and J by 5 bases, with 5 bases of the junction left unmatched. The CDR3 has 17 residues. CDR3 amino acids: CATSDFTSGRGTGELFF. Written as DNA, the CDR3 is TGTGCCACCAGTGATTTCACTAGCGGGAGAGGGACCGGGGAGCTGTTTTTT.

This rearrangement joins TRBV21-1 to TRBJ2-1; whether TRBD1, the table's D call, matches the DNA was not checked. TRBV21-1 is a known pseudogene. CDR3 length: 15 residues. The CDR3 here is CASSKGCGQVNEQFF. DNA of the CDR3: TGTGCCAGCAGCAAAGGATGTGGGCAGGTCAATGAGCAGTTCTTC.

The CDR3 DNA follows: TGTGCCAGCAGCTTAGGGAGGGGATACGGGTTTCGACAAAATTCACCCCTCCACTTT. This encodes CASSLGRGYGFRQNSPLHF. J is TRBJ1-6 and V is TRBV11-2; D may be TRBD1 (5 bases). Looked up from germline, CDR1 is SGHAT and CDR2 is FQNNGV. CDR3 size: 19 residues. Trimming cost V 1 base and J 7 bases, with 23 bases left between them.